The 27 T cell receptor beta chains reported below all come from one sample, sequenced in a study of cytomegalovirus exposure and HLA in healthy donors. Both 60 Vbeta primers and 13 Jbeta primers went into the PCR. Sequenced by immunoSEQ multiplex PCR; TCRdb stores in-frame clones only, minus some. The sample holds approximately 130,000 clones, 65% to 80% seen once. Sequenced material: PBMCs. The receptors derive from a man between 18 and 35 years old in good health and CMV-seropositive.

CDR3 sequence: CASSIVGGQRPYEQYF. The CDR3, as DNA: TGTGCCAGTAGTATAGTAGGGGGACAGCGACCCTACGAGCAGTACTTC. The chain links TRBV19 to TRBJ2-7; 7 bases agree with TRBD1. The CDR3 runs to 16 residues. CDR1 LNHDA and CDR2 SQIVND come from the germline V gene (reference sequence). V dropped 1 base and J dropped 2; count of bases not matched to a gene: 8. Based on the CDR3 plus reference TRBV19 and TRBJ2-7, the full variable domain is DGGITQSPKYLFRKEGQNVTLSCEQNLNHDAMYWYRQDPGQGLRLIYYSQIVNDFQKGDIAEGYSVSREKKESFPLTVTSAQKNPTAFYLCASSIVGGQRPYEQYFGPGTRLTVT.

The V call is TRBV18, the J call TRBJ1-5, with TRBD1 matching over 11 bases. The germline V gene has CDR1 KGHSH and CDR2 LQKENI. The CDR3 runs to 14 residues. V gave up 3 bases and J gave up 7 bases; unmatched junction bases: 2. This CDR3 reads CASSPGTGGQPQHF. CDR3 DNA sequence: TGTGCCAGCTCACCCGGGACAGGGGGACAGCCCCAGCATTTT.

This clone occurred a few times. CDR3 bases: TGCGCCAGCAGCTTGGGGGGGCAGGGGGTCAATGAGCAGTTCTTC. Encoded protein: CASSLGGQGVNEQFF. This chain uses TRBV5-1 with TRBJ2-1, with 7 bases aligning to TRBD1. Unmatched junction bases numbered 6, after V lost 0 bases and J lost 6 bases. Germline values: CDR1 SGHRS, CDR2 YFSETQ. This CDR3 comprises 15 residues.

The V call is TRBV5-4, the J call TRBJ2-5, with TRBD1 matching over 7 bases. CDR3 size: 14 residues. The junction had 10 bases not matched to a gene; V was cut back by 4 bases and J by 7 bases. The germline gives CDR1 SGHNT, CDR2 YYREEE (reference sequence). The CDR3 DNA is TGTGCCAGCAGCCCTGACAGGGATCAGGCGACCCAGTACTTC. Encoded protein: CASSPDRDQATQYF.

The count of this clone is one. The rearrangement uses TRBV10-1 and TRBJ2-5; 9 positions agree with TRBD2. CDR1 is WNHNN, CDR2 SYGVQD, per germline (reference sequence). The CDR3 loop spans 15 amino acids. V gave up 2 bases and J gave up 5 bases; unmatched junction bases: 6. The CDR3 spells CASSEVAGVSETQYF. As DNA, the CDR3 is TGCGCCAGCAGTGAGGTAGCGGGGGTTTCGGAGACCCAGTACTTC.

This chain joins TRBV7-6 and TRBJ1-1; 8 bases match TRBD1. With 6 bases clipped from V and 1 base from J, the junction kept 4 bases outside the gene matches. Germline V gives CDR1 SGHVS, CDR2 FNYEAQ. The CDR3 loop spans 14 amino acids. The CDR3 region is CASRPGGPNTEAFF. The CDR3 nucleotides are TGTGCCAGCAGACCAGGGGGCCCGAACACTGAAGCTTTCTTT.

This chain joins TRBV19 and TRBJ2-3, with 7 bases identical to TRBD1. This CDR3 region has 14 residues. The V and J ends lost 7 bases and 0 bases, in that order; junction bases with no gene match: 4. CDR1 is LNHDA and CDR2 is SQIVND in the germline V gene (reference sequence). The CDR3 coding sequence is TGTGCCAGTAAGAACAGGGGAAGCACAGATACGCAGTATTTT. This sequence encodes CASKNRGSTDTQYF.

The table lists this clone with a few counts. The V call is TRBV4-1, the J call TRBJ2-1; perhaps TRBD2 as D (6 bases). The CDR3 has 17 residues. Trimming left V 4 bases short and J 0 bases short, with 16 bases between. The germline V gene has CDR1 MGHRA and CDR2 YSYEKL. The CDR3 reads CASSPTPRRGSYNEQFF. The CDR3, as DNA: TGCGCCAGCAGCCCCACCCCGAGGAGGGGCTCCTACAATGAGCAGTTCTTC.

The chain couples TRBV28 to TRBJ1-1; 7 nucleotides align to TRBD1. Germline-derived CDR1 and CDR2 are MDHEN and SYDVKM. The CDR3 runs to 12 residues. The J segment lost 4 bases and the V segment lost 6 bases, leaving 2 bases of the junction unmatched. CDR3 amino acids: CASRSGGTEAFF. CDR3 in DNA: TGTGCCAGCAGGTCAGGGGGCACTGAAGCTTTCTTT.

This rearrangement joins TRBV7-8 to TRBJ1-1; D may be TRBD1 (6 bases). The CDR3 runs 21 residues. CDR1 is SGHVS, CDR2 FQNEAQ, per germline. The V and J ends lost 1 base and 6 bases respectively, with 33 bases between them. The CDR3 nucleotides are TGTGCCAGCAGCTTAGTGACTCAATACGGACAGACGATAGAATGGTCCGCTGAAGCTTTCTTT. Its translation: CASSLVTQYGQTIEWSAEAFF.

The chain employs TRBV11-2 and TRBJ1-2; 7 bases are shared with TRBD1. The V and J ends lost 5 bases and 5 bases, in that order; junction bases with no gene match: 8. CDR1 is SGHAT, CDR2 FQNNGV, per germline. The CDR3 is 14 residues long. The CDR3 DNA reads TGTGCCAGCAGCCCGGGGACAGTGCTTTATGGCTACACCTTC. This encodes CASSPGTVLYGYTF.

The chain combines TRBV28 with TRBJ1-6; D possibly corresponds to TRBD1 (5 bases). The CDR3 has 16 residues. The V and J ends lost 0 bases and 7 bases respectively, with 13 bases between them. The germline CDR1 and CDR2 sequences are MDHEN and SYDVKM. CDR3 in amino acids: CASSLWGTGRNSPLHF. CDR3 nucleotides: TGTGCCAGCAGTTTATGGGGGACGGGGAGGAATTCACCCCTCCACTTT.

This clone occurred a few times. The J gene is TRBJ2-5, the V gene TRBV4-1, with 8 nucleotides matching TRBD2. Germline CDR1 and CDR2: MGHRA and YSYEKL. This CDR3 contains 15 residues. The V and J ends lost 8 bases and 5 bases, in that order; junction bases with no gene match: 13. CDR3 bases: TGCGCCAGCGGGCCCCTGGGACTAGTCCCCGAGACCCAGTACTTC. Encoded protein: CASGPLGLVPETQYF.

The genes are TRBV9 and TRBJ2-5, with 7 bases lining up with TRBD2. Germline-derived CDR1 and CDR2 are SGDLS and YYNGEE. The CDR3 covers 15 residues. V was pared by 4 bases and J by 3 bases, with 9 bases of the junction left unmatched. The CDR3 loop reads CASSLGLAEKETQYF. The CDR3 bases are TGTGCCAGCAGCCTAGGGCTAGCGGAAAAAGAGACCCAGTACTTC.

This chain joins TRBV6-6 and TRBJ1-1; D remains unclear. CDR3 size: 12 residues. Trimming took 6 bases from V and 3 from J, leaving 8 bases between them. Looked up from germline, CDR1 is MNHNY and CDR2 is SVGAGI (reference sequence). In DNA form, the CDR3 reads TGTGCCAGCAGCCGGGTGGACACTGAAGCTTTCTTT. It is translated as CASSRVDTEAFF.

This rearrangement joins TRBV9 to TRBJ2-1; TRBD2 agrees at 7 bases. Looked up from germline, CDR1 is SGDLS and CDR2 is YYNGEE. The CDR3 runs 16 residues. With V trimmed by 0 bases and J by 6 bases, 9 bases remained unmatched. The CDR3 region is CASSVAGRGWGNEQFF. CDR3 nucleotide sequence: TGTGCCAGCAGCGTAGCGGGGCGGGGGTGGGGCAATGAGCAGTTCTTC.

This clone was recorded at least ten times. J is TRBJ2-7 and V is TRBV28; TRBD1 is a possible D gene (6 bases). Deletions cut 6 bases from V and 0 bases from J, with 12 bases between. Per germline, CDR1 MDHEN and CDR2 SYDVKM. CDR3 length: 14 residues. The CDR3 spells CASRPGVTSYEQYF. In DNA, the CDR3 is TGTGCCAGCAGGCCAGGGGTCACCTCCTACGAGCAGTACTTC.

The chain joins TRBV4-1 to TRBJ2-7; D remains ambiguous. Germline CDR1 reads MGHRA; CDR2 reads YSYEKL. There are 14 residues in the CDR3. The ends were cut back, 2 bases at V and 2 bases at J, with 10 bases in the middle. DNA of the CDR3: TGCGCCAGCAGCCAAACCAGCGTCCCCTACGAGCAGTACTTC. Its translation: CASSQTSVPYEQYF.

The V call is TRBV29-1, the J call TRBJ1-2, with unresolved D. Germline CDR1 and CDR2: SQVTM and ANQGSEA. The CDR3 has 12 residues. Trimming stripped 4 bases from V and 6 bases from J, with 12 bases between. The CDR3 loop reads CSVAGDVDGYTF. The CDR3 coding sequence is TGCAGCGTTGCCGGGGATGTTGATGGCTACACCTTC.

This clone was recorded once. The rearrangement links TRBV6-6 to TRBJ2-7, with 9 positions matching TRBD2. V was pared by 5 bases and J by 2 bases, with 10 bases of the junction left unmatched. Germline lookup yields CDR1 MNHNY and CDR2 SVGAGI (reference sequence). The CDR3 is 16 amino acids. In DNA, the CDR3 is TGTGCCAGCAGTACGCCGGGACTAGCAGAGCCCTACGAGCAGTACTTC. It specifies CASSTPGLAEPYEQYF.

The CDR3 coding sequence is TGTGCCAGCAGCGTAGAAGGGACAGGGTTACAAGAGACCCAGTACTTC. As protein: CASSVEGTGLQETQYF. The chain carries TRBV9 and TRBJ2-5, with 9 bases aligning to TRBD1. Germline V gives CDR1 SGDLS, CDR2 YYNGEE. With 0 bases clipped from V and 2 bases from J, the junction kept 5 bases outside the gene matches. The CDR3 consists of 16 residues.

This chain connects TRBV6-5 to TRBJ2-7; D perhaps matches TRBD1 (6 bases). The ends were cut back, 4 bases at V and 5 bases at J, with 18 bases in the middle. Germline V lookup: CDR1 MNHEY, CDR2 SVGAGI. The CDR3 is 15 amino acids. CDR3 in amino acids: CASSLQGRVDDEQYF. CDR3 nucleotides: TGTGCCAGCAGTTTACAGGGTCGAGTAGACGACGAGCAGTACTTC.

The rearrangement links TRBV2 to TRBJ2-5; 12 bases line up with TRBD2. CDR1 and CDR2 from the germline V gene are SNHLY and FYNNEI. The CDR3 loop spans 17 amino acids. With V trimmed by 3 bases and J by 0 bases, 5 bases remained unmatched. The CDR3, as DNA: TGTGCCAGCAGTGAGACTAGCGGGGGCGAGTACCAAGAGACCCAGTACTTC. Its translation is CASSETSGGEYQETQYF.

Here the CDR3 DNA reads TGTGCCAGCAGTTACCCCGGTAGGGGGGGCGAGCAGTACTTC. It translates to CASSYPGRGGEQYF. The chain has TRBV28 and TRBJ2-7; the D gene is possibly TRBD2 (7 bases). The V end was cut by 4 bases, the J end by 6 bases, with 16 bases between. The CDR3 spans 14 residues. CDR1 is MDHEN, CDR2 SYDVKM, per germline.

V is TRBV2 and J is TRBJ2-3, with D hard to call. Trimming shortened V by 10 bases and J by 0 bases, and 17 bases separated the two germline ends. The CDR3 spans 15 residues. Germline CDR1 SNHLY, CDR2 FYNNEI. In nucleotides, the CDR3 is TGTGCCACCCAACAGTATAAGGCTAGCACAGATACGCAGTATTTT. Residues: CATQQYKASTDTQYF.

There are a few counts of this clone. CDR3 loop: CASSLAGLSNEQYF. The CDR3 nucleotides read TGCGCCAGCAGCTTGGCAGGCCTCAGCAACGAGCAGTACTTC. The chain couples TRBV5-1 to TRBJ2-5; D remains ambiguous. The J call may be faulty, since TRBJ2-7 better matches the DNA end. Germline assignment: CDR1 SGHRS and CDR2 YFSETQ. The CDR3 has 14 residues.

The V and J genes are TRBV27 and TRBJ2-5; D is ambiguous. Gene TRBJ2-7 matches the end of the DNA better, so the J call may be wrong. Germline CDR1 is MNHEY and CDR2 is SMNVEV (reference sequence). The CDR3 length is 14 residues. CDR3 bases: TGTGCCAGCAGTTTAGACCCACAGTCCTACGAGCAGTACTTC. The encoded protein is CASSLDPQSYEQYF.